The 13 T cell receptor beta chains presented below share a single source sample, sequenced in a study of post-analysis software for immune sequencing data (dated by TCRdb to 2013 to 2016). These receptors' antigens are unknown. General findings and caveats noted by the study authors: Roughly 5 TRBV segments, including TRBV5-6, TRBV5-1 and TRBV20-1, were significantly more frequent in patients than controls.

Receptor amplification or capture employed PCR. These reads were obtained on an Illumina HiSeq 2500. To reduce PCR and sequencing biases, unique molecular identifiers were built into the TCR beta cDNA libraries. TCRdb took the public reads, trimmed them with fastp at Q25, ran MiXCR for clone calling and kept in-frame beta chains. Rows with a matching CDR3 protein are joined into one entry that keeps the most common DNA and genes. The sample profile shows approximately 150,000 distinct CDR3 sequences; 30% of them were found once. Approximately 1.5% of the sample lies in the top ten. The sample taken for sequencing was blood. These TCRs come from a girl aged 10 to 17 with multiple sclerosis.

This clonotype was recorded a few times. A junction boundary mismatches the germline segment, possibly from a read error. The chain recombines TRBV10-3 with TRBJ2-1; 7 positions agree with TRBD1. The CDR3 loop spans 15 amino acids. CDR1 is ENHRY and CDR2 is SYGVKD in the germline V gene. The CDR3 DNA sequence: TGTGCCATCAGTAGGGACAGACCCTCCGACAATGAGCAGTTCTTC. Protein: CAISRDRPSDNEQFF.

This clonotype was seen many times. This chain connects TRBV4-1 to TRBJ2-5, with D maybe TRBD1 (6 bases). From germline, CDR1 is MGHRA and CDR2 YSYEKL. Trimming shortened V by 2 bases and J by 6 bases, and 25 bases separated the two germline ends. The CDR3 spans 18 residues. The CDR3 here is CASSQFGQPTLGVKTQYF. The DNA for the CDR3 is TGCGCCAGCAGCCAATTTGGACAGCCGACCTTAGGCGTGAAGACCCAGTACTTC.

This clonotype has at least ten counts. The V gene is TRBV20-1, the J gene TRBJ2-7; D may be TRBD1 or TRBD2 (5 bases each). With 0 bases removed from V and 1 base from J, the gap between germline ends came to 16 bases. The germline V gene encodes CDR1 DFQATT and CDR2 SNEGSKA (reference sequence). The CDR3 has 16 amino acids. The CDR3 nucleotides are TGCAGTGCTAGAGAGGCACCGGGACGTTTGTCCTACGAGCAGTACTTC. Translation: CSAREAPGRLSYEQYF.

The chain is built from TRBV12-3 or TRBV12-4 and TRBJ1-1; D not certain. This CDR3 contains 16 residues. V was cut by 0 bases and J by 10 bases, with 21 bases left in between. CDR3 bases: TGTGCCAGCAGTTTAGCGTCAATTAGAGGTCCCAAAGGAGCTTTCTTT. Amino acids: CASSLASIRGPKGAFF.

The CDR3 DNA reads as TGCGCCAGCAGCTTGGTGACTAGCGGCCGCAATGAGCAGTTCTTC. This encodes CASSLVTSGRNEQFF. The chain uses TRBV5-1 and TRBJ2-1; TRBD2 agrees at 9 bases. The junction had 4 bases not matched to a gene; V was cut back by 0 bases and J by 6 bases. CDR1 and CDR2 (germline): SGHRS, YFSETQ. This CDR3 has 15 amino acids.

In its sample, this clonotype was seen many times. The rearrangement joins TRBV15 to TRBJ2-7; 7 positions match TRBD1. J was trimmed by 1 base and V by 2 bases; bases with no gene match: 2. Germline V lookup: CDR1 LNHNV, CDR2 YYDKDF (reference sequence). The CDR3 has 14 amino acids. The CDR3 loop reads CATSRRQGSYEQYF. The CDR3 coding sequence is TGTGCCACCAGCAGACGACAGGGATCCTACGAGCAGTACTTC. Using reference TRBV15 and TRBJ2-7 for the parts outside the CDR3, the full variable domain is DAMVIQNPRYQVTQFGKPVTLSCSQTLNHNVMYWYQQKSSQAPKLLFHYYDKDFNNEADTPDNFQSRRPNTSFCFLDIRSPGLGDTAMYLCATSRRQGSYEQYFGPGTRLTVT.

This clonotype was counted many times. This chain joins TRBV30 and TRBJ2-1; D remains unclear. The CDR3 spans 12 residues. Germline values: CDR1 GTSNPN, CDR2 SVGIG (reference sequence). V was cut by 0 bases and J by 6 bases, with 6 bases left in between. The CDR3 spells CAWSVRGNEQFF. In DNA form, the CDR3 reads TGTGCCTGGAGTGTACGAGGCAATGAGCAGTTCTTC. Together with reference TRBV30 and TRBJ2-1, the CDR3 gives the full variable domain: SQTIHQWPATLVQPVGSPLSLECTVEGTSNPNLYWYRQAAGRGLQLLFYSVGIGQISSEVPQNLSASRPQDRQFILSSKKLLLSDSGFYLCAWSVRGNEQFFGPGTRLTVL.

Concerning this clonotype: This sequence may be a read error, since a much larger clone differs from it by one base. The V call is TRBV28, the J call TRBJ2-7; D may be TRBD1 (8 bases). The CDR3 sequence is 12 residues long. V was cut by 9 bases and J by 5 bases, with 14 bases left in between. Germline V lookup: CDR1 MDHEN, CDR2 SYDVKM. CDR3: CARKQGGNEQYF. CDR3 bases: TGTGCCAGGAAACAGGGGGGGAACGAGCAGTACTTC.

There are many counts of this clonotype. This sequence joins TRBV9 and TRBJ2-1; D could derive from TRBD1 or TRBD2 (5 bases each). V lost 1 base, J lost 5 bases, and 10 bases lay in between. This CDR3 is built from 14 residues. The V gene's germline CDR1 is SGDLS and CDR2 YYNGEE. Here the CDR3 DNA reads TGTGCCAGCAGCGTAATGGGACCGCACAATGAGCAGTTCTTC. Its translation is CASSVMGPHNEQFF.

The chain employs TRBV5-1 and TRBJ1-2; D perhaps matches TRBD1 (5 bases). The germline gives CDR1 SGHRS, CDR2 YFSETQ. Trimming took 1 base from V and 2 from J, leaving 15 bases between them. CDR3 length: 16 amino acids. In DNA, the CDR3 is TGCGCCAGCAGCTTGATGGGACCTCCGACGAACTATGGCTACACCTTC. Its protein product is CASSLMGPPTNYGYTF.

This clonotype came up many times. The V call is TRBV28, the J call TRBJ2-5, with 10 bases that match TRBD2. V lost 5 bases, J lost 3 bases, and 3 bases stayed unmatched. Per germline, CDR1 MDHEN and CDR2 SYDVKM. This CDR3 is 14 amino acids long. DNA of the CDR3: TGTGCCAGCAGTCACACTAGCGGGGAAGAGACCCAGTACTTC. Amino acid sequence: CASSHTSGEETQYF.

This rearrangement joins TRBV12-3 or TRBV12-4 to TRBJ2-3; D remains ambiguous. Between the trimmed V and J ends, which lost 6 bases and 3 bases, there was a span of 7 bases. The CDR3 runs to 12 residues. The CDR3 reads CASSFRTDTQYF. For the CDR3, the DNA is TGTGCCAGCAGCTTTAGAACAGATACGCAGTATTTT.

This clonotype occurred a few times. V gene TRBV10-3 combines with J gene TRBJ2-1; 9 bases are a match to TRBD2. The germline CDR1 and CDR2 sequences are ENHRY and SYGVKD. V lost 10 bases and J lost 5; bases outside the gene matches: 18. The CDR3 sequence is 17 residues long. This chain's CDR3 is CATRALGSGSNDNEQFF. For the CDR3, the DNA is TGTGCCACCAGGGCCCTGGGTAGCGGGAGTAACGACAATGAGCAGTTCTTC.